One and the same sample provided the 29 T cell receptor beta chains below, sequenced in a study of blood T cell repertoires in COVID-19 (dated by TCRdb to 2020 to 2021). Libraries were built with the immunoSEQ multiplex PCR assay. This immuneACCESS table, as held by TCRdb, lists in-frame sequences with V and J called but not all clones. Of the missing ones, under half trace to an unresolved V gene in checked studies; the others have no known cause. This sample holds approximately 200,000 clones; 85% to 95% were observed only once. The top ten hold 0.6% to 0.8% of the sample. What was sequenced was peripheral blood. These receptor sequences come from a man aged 25 to 45 with COVID-19, enrolled during active disease.

The chain has TRBV3-1 (or the pseudogene TRBV3-2) and TRBJ1-6; D gene ambiguous. The CDR3 has 15 amino acids. CDR1 and CDR2 (germline): LGHDT, YNNKEL (reference sequence). V was pared by 3 bases and J by 7 bases, with 13 bases between. The CDR3 coding sequence is TGTGCCAGCAGCCACACCTCCCTCGGGAATTCACCCCTCCACTTT. This codes for CASSHTSLGNSPLHF.

The J gene is TRBJ2-2, the V gene TRBV9; D unclear. The CDR3 consists of 15 residues. Deletions cut 6 bases from V and 6 bases from J, with 18 bases between. In germline, CDR1 is SGDLS, CDR2 YYNGEE. The CDR3 reads CASTSRGSVPGELFF. The CDR3 DNA sequence: TGTGCCAGCACCTCCCGAGGCTCCGTCCCCGGGGAGCTGTTTTTT.

This rearrangement joins TRBV5-6 to TRBJ1-5, with D perhaps matching TRBD1 (6 bases). Trimming left V 4 bases short and J 3 bases short, with 11 bases between. The CDR3 contains 14 residues. The V gene's germline CDR1 is SGHDT and CDR2 YYEEEE. The CDR3 region is CASSGGHHNQPQHF. In DNA, the CDR3 is TGTGCCAGCAGCGGGGGACACCACAATCAGCCCCAGCATTTT.

The chain joins TRBV3-1 (or the pseudogene TRBV3-2) to TRBJ2-7, with 7 bases identical to TRBD1. Trimming at V came to 4 bases and at J to 3 bases, leaving 9 bases not matched to a gene. Germline CDR1 and CDR2: LGHDT and YNNKEL (reference sequence). The CDR3 runs 15 residues. CDR3 loop: CASSRSGTDHYEQYF. In nucleotides, the CDR3 is TGTGCCAGCAGCCGATCTGGGACAGACCACTACGAGCAGTACTTC.

The rearrangement uses TRBV5-1 and TRBJ1-2; TRBD1 matches 9 bases. This CDR3 has 17 residues. V gave up 4 bases and J gave up 3 bases; unmatched junction bases: 13. Germline V gene lookup returns CDR1 SGHRS and CDR2 YFSETQ. The CDR3 is CASSSYRGLLGHYGYTF. CDR3 nucleotide sequence: TGCGCCAGCAGCAGTTACAGGGGGCTACTGGGTCACTATGGCTACACCTTC. The full variable domain, its missing parts supplied by reference TRBV5-1 and TRBJ1-2, is KAGVTQTPRYLIKTRGQQVTLSCSPISGHRSVSWYQQTPGQGLQFLFEYFSETQRNKGNFPGRFSGRQFSNSRSEMNVSTLELGDSALYLCASSSYRGLLGHYGYTFGSGTRLTVV.

This clone was picked up a small number of times. This rearrangement joins TRBV6-5 to TRBJ2-7; 8 nucleotides line up with TRBD2. Germline V gene data show CDR1 as MNHEY and CDR2 as SVGAGI. After removal of 11 bases from V and 3 bases from J, the junction contained 15 bases not matched to a gene. The CDR3 consists of 15 residues. CDR3 nucleotides: TGTGCCGCACGGGGGGGGTTCACTTCCCTCTACGAGCAGTACTTC. Amino acid sequence: CAARGGFTSLYEQYF.

V and J are TRBV13 and TRBJ2-3; D is possibly TRBD2 (6 bases). This CDR3 is 15 amino acids long. Germline assignment: CDR1 PRHDT and CDR2 FYEKMQ (reference sequence). Trimming removed 2 bases at V and 0 bases at J, with 9 bases between. This CDR3 reads CASSLPGVSTDTQYF. Here the CDR3 DNA reads TGTGCCAGCAGCTTACCGGGGGTTAGCACAGATACGCAGTATTTT.

The V and J genes are TRBV11-2 and TRBJ2-2, with TRBD1 identical over 7 bases. CDR3 length equals 16 residues. V trimming: 5 bases; J trimming: 4 bases; junction bases outside the gene matches: 10. CDR1 is SGHAT and CDR2 is FQNNGV in the germline V gene. Here the CDR3 reads CASSPMGTVATGELFF. In DNA form, the CDR3 reads TGTGCCAGCAGCCCCATGGGGACAGTGGCCACCGGGGAGCTGTTTTTT.

V usage is TRBV3-1 (or the pseudogene TRBV3-2) and J usage is TRBJ2-7; the D is unclear. The CDR3 contains 15 residues. Trimming cost V 6 bases and J 3 bases, with 18 bases left between them. Germline values: CDR1 LGHDT, CDR2 YNNKEL (reference sequence). In DNA, the CDR3 is TGTGCCAGCAGTCCTCGGTCGTACAGCCTCTACGAGCAGTACTTC. Translated, it gives CASSPRSYSLYEQYF.

Here the CDR3 reads CASSADRWSGNTIYF. The CDR3 region has the DNA TGTGCCAGCAGCGCGGACAGGTGGTCTGGAAACACCATATATTTT. The genes are TRBV2 and TRBJ1-3; 7 bases line up with TRBD1. Germline V CDR1 and CDR2: SNHLY, FYNNEI. V lost 6 bases to trimming and J lost 1 base; unmatched junction nucleotides: 6. The CDR3 has 15 residues.

This chain uses TRBV12-5 with TRBJ1-1; D is unresolved. CDR3 size: 11 residues. Trimming shortened V by 5 bases and J by 6 bases, and 7 bases separated the two germline ends. The V gene's germline CDR1 is LGHNT and CDR2 FRNRAP. For the CDR3, the DNA is TGTGCTAGTGGTCCTGGCTCTGAAGCTTTCTTT. Its translation: CASGPGSEAFF.

The chain recombines TRBV6-6 with TRBJ2-1; the D gene is possibly TRBD1 (5 bases). V was clipped by 7 bases and J by 7 bases, with 17 bases between them. CDR1 MNHNY and CDR2 SVGAGI come from the germline V gene (reference sequence). CDR3 size: 14 residues. DNA for the CDR3: TGTGCCAGCATACCCCAGGGTGGGGTGAATGAGCAGTTCTTC. Its translation: CASIPQGGVNEQFF.

CDR3 sequence: CASSQAQGDTIYF. CDR3 bases: TGTGCCAGCTCACAAGCCCAGGGGGACACCATATATTTT. The V gene is TRBV18, the J gene TRBJ1-3, with TRBD1 identical over 7 bases. In germline, CDR1 is KGHSH, CDR2 LQKENI. This CDR3 comprises 13 residues. The V segment lost 4 bases and the J segment 8 bases; nucleotides outside the gene matches: 5.

V is TRBV6-5 and J is TRBJ2-3; the match to TRBD2 covers 15 bases. Trimming at V came to 4 bases and at J to 4 bases, leaving 0 bases not matched to a gene. The CDR3 consists of 15 residues. The germline CDR1 and CDR2 sequences are MNHEY and SVGAGI. Written as DNA, the CDR3 is TGTGCCAGCAGTTGGACTAGCGGGGGGGCAGATACGCAGTATTTT. Protein product: CASSWTSGGADTQYF.

V and J are TRBV27 and TRBJ1-5; 7 nucleotides line up with TRBD1. Trimming took 3 bases from V and 4 from J; bases not matched to a gene: 6. The germline V gene encodes CDR1 MNHEY and CDR2 SMNVEV (reference sequence). This CDR3 is built from 15 residues. CDR3 DNA: TGTGCCAGCAGTTTCCTGGGACAGCGTAATCAGCCCCAGCATTTT. It yields the protein CASSFLGQRNQPQHF.

The gene calls are TRBV2 and TRBJ2-5; a possible D gene is TRBD2 (6 bases). This CDR3 contains 14 residues. V was cut by 6 bases and J by 10 bases, with 21 bases left in between. Germline lookup yields CDR1 SNHLY and CDR2 FYNNEI. The CDR3 is CASRGRDLGDRQYF. CDR3 bases: TGTGCCAGCAGGGGCCGGGACTTAGGGGACCGCCAGTACTTC.

This chain joins TRBV5-6 and TRBJ2-2; TRBD2 agrees at 7 bases. The junction had 7 bases not matched to a gene; V was cut back by 4 bases and J by 7 bases. There are 14 residues in the CDR3. The V gene's germline CDR1 is SGHDT and CDR2 YYEEEE. CDR3 sequence: CASSLAGRVGELFF. CDR3 nucleotides: TGTGCCAGCAGCCTTGCGGGGAGGGTCGGGGAGCTGTTTTTT.

V and J are TRBV6-6 and TRBJ1-5; TRBD1 might be the D (6 bases). Trimming took 6 bases from V and 4 from J, leaving 19 bases between them. Germline CDR1 and CDR2: MNHNY and SVGAGI (reference sequence). The CDR3 loop spans 16 amino acids. The CDR3 DNA follows: TGTGCCAGCAGAAAAAATCCCGGGACAAAGAATCAGCCCCAGCATTTT. As protein: CASRKNPGTKNQPQHF.

This chain joins TRBV4-1 and TRBJ1-2; D is unresolved. The V end was cut by 0 bases, the J end by 4 bases, with 12 bases between. This CDR3 comprises 15 residues. Looked up from germline, CDR1 is MGHRA and CDR2 is YSYEKL. CDR3 DNA: TGCGCCAGCAGCCAAGATTCCGGGGTTGGCTATGGCTACACCTTC. It translates to CASSQDSGVGYGYTF.

The rearrangement joins TRBV5-5 to TRBJ1-1, with TRBD1 matching 8 bases. V dropped 4 bases and J dropped 4; count of bases not matched to a gene: 12. The germline gives CDR1 SGHKS, CDR2 YYEKEE (reference sequence). The CDR3 contains 16 residues. CDR3 sequence (DNA): TGTGCCAGCAGCCTAGGACAGGGCTCGGTGGGCACTGAAGCTTTCTTT. Amino acid sequence: CASSLGQGSVGTEAFF.

V is TRBV6-6 and J is TRBJ1-3; D is unresolved. V gave up 8 bases and J gave up 4 bases, with 15 bases separating them. The CDR3 contains 14 residues. Germline V gene data show CDR1 as MNHNY and CDR2 as SVGAGI (reference sequence). CDR3 sequence: CASGRDQVGNTIYF. DNA of the CDR3: TGTGCCAGCGGGCGGGATCAGGTCGGAAACACCATATATTTT.

The gene calls are TRBV6-5 and TRBJ2-1; 8 positions match TRBD2. Germline CDR1 and CDR2: MNHEY and SVGAGI. The CDR3 runs to 15 residues. V was pared by 7 bases and J by 3 bases, with 8 bases of the junction left unmatched. DNA of the CDR3: TGTGCCAGCACCCCCGCGGGGGGTTTCTACAATGAGCAGTTCTTC. This codes for CASTPAGGFYNEQFF.

V is TRBV4-2 and J is TRBJ1-2, with D hard to call. CDR1 and CDR2 from the germline V gene are LGHNA and YNFKEQ. The V gene lost 2 bases and the J gene lost 6 bases, with 13 bases spanning the gap. The CDR3 length is 14 residues. The CDR3 is CASSQLWRRDGYTF. CDR3 bases: TGTGCCAGCAGCCAACTCTGGAGGAGGGATGGCTACACCTTC.

For the CDR3, the DNA is TGCGCCAGCAGCCCTTGGGACAGCTCTGGAAACACCATATATTTT. It yields the protein CASSPWDSSGNTIYF. The chain is built from TRBV5-1 and TRBJ1-3; TRBD1 matches at 7 bases. The J segment lost 0 bases and the V segment lost 4 bases, leaving 4 bases of the junction unmatched. Per the germline V gene, CDR1 is SGHRS and CDR2 is YFSETQ. The CDR3 runs to 15 residues.

The chain links TRBV6-2 or TRBV6-3 to TRBJ1-5; 10 positions agree with TRBD1. The J segment lost 1 base and the V segment lost 2 bases, leaving 5 bases of the junction unmatched. The CDR3 totals 17 residues. In germline, CDR1 is MNHEY, CDR2 SVGEGT. CDR3 DNA: TGTGCCAGCAGTTACGGACAGGGGGGGCGCAGCAATCAGCCCCAGCATTTT. The encoded protein is CASSYGQGGRSNQPQHF.

CDR3 region: CASSLEAAGRPYEQYF. CDR3 nucleotide sequence: TGTGCCAGCAGCTTAGAGGCGGCAGGGCGTCCCTACGAGCAGTACTTC. This chain links TRBV7-3 with TRBJ2-7; D is possibly TRBD1 (5 bases). Trimming pared 2 bases from V and 2 bases from J, leaving 16 bases between. The length of the CDR3 is 16 residues. The germline CDR1 and CDR2 sequences are SGHTA and FQGTGA.

The V call is TRBV27, the J call TRBJ1-2; the D gene is possibly TRBD1 (6 bases). The CDR3 is 14 residues long. V lost 4 bases and J 6 bases, leaving 15 bases between the germline ends. CDR1 is MNHEY and CDR2 is SMNVEV in the germline V gene (reference sequence). Here the CDR3 reads CASSSRGGWDGYTF. The CDR3 DNA follows: TGTGCCAGCAGTTCCAGGGGTGGGTGGGATGGCTACACCTTC.

The CDR3 bases are TGTGCCAGCATTAAGACGGGGAACACTGAAGCTTTCTTT. Its translation is CASIKTGNTEAFF. V and J are TRBV6-5 and TRBJ1-1; D is ambiguous. CDR3 length: 13 residues. The V gene's germline CDR1 is MNHEY and CDR2 SVGAGI. Deletions cut 7 bases from V and 1 base from J, with 10 bases between.

The chain is built from TRBV11-1 and TRBJ2-7, with D possibly matching TRBD2 (6 bases). Germline CDR1 SGHAT, CDR2 FQDESV (reference sequence). There are 14 residues in the CDR3. Deletions cut 5 bases from V and 3 bases from J, with 14 bases between. The CDR3: CASSRGLPLYEQYF. The CDR3 coding sequence is TGTGCCAGCAGCCGGGGACTTCCTCTCTACGAGCAGTACTTC.